A single T cell receptor (beta chain) is shown here with its context. With 5 bases removed from V and 0 bases from J, the gap between germline ends came to 8 bases. Per germline, CDR1 MDHEN and CDR2 SYDVKM. The CDR3 consists of 15 residues. Authors' data handling: Amplification of reference gene primers provided the estimated nucleated cell counts. Repertoires were generated with immunoSEQ multiplex PCR, while TCRdb's copy carries only in-frame clones and drops some. Clone size and the V and J calls come from that table; the DNA yielded D and trimming. Here the sample spans about 180,000 clones, 88% being singletons. The data originate from a study of blood T cell repertoires in COVID-19. Study-wide background: Some COVID-19 samples were acute and others convalescent; all came from the United States, Italy and Spain. T cells, B-cell-depleted T cells, or PBMCs supplied cDNA or gDNA.

The specimen was peripheral blood. This rearrangement joins TRBV28 to TRBJ1-6; maybe TRBD1 (5 bases). The receptor comes from a woman aged 25 to 39 with acute or convalescent COVID-19. CDR3 bases: TGTGCCAGCAGTAACCAGGGCTCCTATAATTCACCCCTCCACTTT. It is translated as CASSNQGSYNSPLHF.